A single sample gave rise to the 25 T cell receptor beta chains below, sequenced in a study of blood T cell repertoires in COVID-19 (dated by TCRdb to 2020 to 2022). Receptor libraries were prepared by the immunoSEQ multiplex PCR assay. TCRdb retrieved this table from immuneACCESS and kept in-frame rearrangements only. Not all clones are present; in checked studies, unresolved V genes account for under half, and no reason is known for the remainder. The sample table lists around 130,000 clones, less than 90% of them with a count of one. The leading ten clones occupy 1.9% of the sample. Sequenced: peripheral blood. The receptors here all came from a man between 65 and 85 years old with acute or convalescent COVID-19.

J is TRBJ2-5 and V is TRBV6-6; a possible D gene is TRBD2 (5 bases). Trimming removed 0 bases from V and 4 bases from J, with 12 bases in between. The CDR3 extends over 15 amino acids. CDR1 and CDR2 (germline): MNHNY, SVGAGI (reference sequence). Here the CDR3 reads CASSYSAGQRETQYF. The CDR3 DNA reads as TGTGCCAGCAGTTACTCGGCGGGTCAACGAGAGACCCAGTACTTC.

This chain connects TRBV18 to TRBJ2-5, with 10 bases that match TRBD1. This CDR3 is 16 amino acids long. From germline, CDR1 is KGHSH and CDR2 LQKENI. The J segment lost 4 bases and the V segment lost 0 bases, leaving 5 bases of the junction unmatched. CDR3 sequence reads: CASSPPRDRGLETQYF. DNA of the CDR3: TGTGCCAGCTCACCACCCCGGGACAGGGGTCTAGAGACCCAGTACTTC.

The chain uses TRBV5-1 and TRBJ2-5; a weak D match, TRBD1 (6 bases). The CDR3 runs 14 residues. V shed 6 bases and J shed 1 base, with 13 bases lying between them. CDR1 SGHRS and CDR2 YFSETQ come from the germline V gene. The CDR3 loop is CASNPGQGQETQYF. CDR3 bases: TGCGCCAGCAACCCGGGACAAGGCCAAGAGACCCAGTACTTC.

The V call is TRBV29-1, the J call TRBJ2-1, with 7 bases identical to TRBD1. There are 15 residues in the CDR3. The germline V gene encodes CDR1 SQVTM and CDR2 ANQGSEA. V dropped 6 bases and J dropped 3; count of bases not matched to a gene: 11. The CDR3 sequence is CSVIRDSQFYNEQFF. The CDR3 DNA is TGCAGCGTAATCCGGGACAGCCAGTTCTACAATGAGCAGTTCTTC.

The genes are TRBV18 and TRBJ1-2; maybe TRBD1 (6 bases). With 3 bases removed from V and 6 bases from J, the gap between germline ends came to 11 bases. This CDR3 region has 13 residues. CDR1 and CDR2 (germline): KGHSH, LQKENI. DNA of the CDR3: TGTGCCAGCTCACCTCGGGGGGCGGATGGCTACACCTTC. It encodes CASSPRGADGYTF.

This clone showed up just once. The chain joins TRBV19 to TRBJ2-7; 7 bases line up with TRBD1. The V gene's germline CDR1 is LNHDA and CDR2 SQIVND (reference sequence). This CDR3 is 12 amino acids long. The V gene end was trimmed by 6 bases and the J gene end by 5 bases; junction bases not matched to a gene: 4. This CDR3 reads CASRSDRDEQYF. As DNA, the CDR3 is TGTGCCAGTAGGAGCGACAGGGACGAGCAGTACTTC.

The chain recombines TRBV4-2 with TRBJ1-2; 9 bases map to TRBD1. Germline CDR1 is LGHNA and CDR2 is YNFKEQ. The CDR3 extends over 17 amino acids. The V gene end was trimmed by 0 bases and the J gene end by 8 bases; junction bases not matched to a gene: 13. The CDR3 protein is CASSQDSSTGGRLGYTF. Written as DNA, the CDR3 is TGTGCCAGCAGCCAAGATAGTTCGACAGGGGGTCGGCTAGGCTACACCTTC.

V is TRBV28 and J is TRBJ2-2, with 9 bases matching TRBD1. The CDR3 sequence is 15 residues long. Germline V gene lookup returns CDR1 MDHEN and CDR2 SYDVKM. The V segment lost 6 bases and the J segment 5 bases; nucleotides outside the gene matches: 7. CDR3 nucleotide sequence: TGTGCCAGCAGCCCCGGGGACAGGGAGACCGGGGAGCTGTTTTTT. Its translation: CASSPGDRETGELFF.

The chain combines TRBV6-1 with TRBJ2-3; D not resolved. The CDR3 spans 14 residues. Between the trimmed V and J ends, which lost 0 bases and 3 bases, there was a span of 7 bases. Germline assignment: CDR1 MNHNS and CDR2 SASEGT. The CDR3 loop is CASSEAALTDTQYF. Here the CDR3 DNA reads TGTGCCAGCAGTGAAGCGGCATTGACAGATACGCAGTATTTT.

CDR3 loop: CAVCRGPYEQYF. The CDR3 DNA sequence: TGTGCCGTCTGCAGGGGACCCTACGAGCAGTACTTC. The genes are TRBV28 and TRBJ2-7; a weak D match, TRBD1 (6 bases). V was shortened by 11 bases and J by 2 bases, with 13 bases between the two germline ends. Germline CDR1 and CDR2: MDHEN and SYDVKM. The CDR3 contains 12 residues.

The rearrangement joins TRBV6-5 to TRBJ2-1; 9 nucleotides agree with TRBD2. This CDR3 has 14 amino acids. The junction had 6 bases not matched to a gene; V was cut back by 8 bases and J by 4 bases. Germline V CDR1 and CDR2: MNHEY, SVGAGI. The CDR3 is CASSGLALYNEQFF. The CDR3 DNA sequence: TGTGCCAGCTCGGGACTAGCCCTATACAATGAGCAGTTCTTC.

This rearrangement joins TRBV3-1 (or the pseudogene TRBV3-2) to TRBJ2-2, with TRBD2 matching over 7 bases. Germline values: CDR1 LGHDT, CDR2 YNNKEL (reference sequence). CDR3 size: 16 residues. V shed 4 bases, J shed 1 base, and the junction held 6 bases outside the gene matches. This chain's CDR3 is CASSPWGGGNTGELFF. The DNA for the CDR3 is TGTGCCAGCAGCCCCTGGGGCGGGGGGAACACCGGGGAGCTGTTTTTT.

The gene calls are TRBV4-2 and TRBJ1-2; 9 bases are a match to TRBD1. V lost 2 bases and J lost 7; bases outside the gene matches: 5. This CDR3 region has 14 residues. Germline CDR1 reads LGHNA; CDR2 reads YNFKEQ. The CDR3 is CASSQRDREGGYTF. CDR3 nucleotide sequence: TGTGCCAGCAGCCAACGGGACAGGGAGGGTGGCTACACCTTC.

This clone was detected only a few times. The V gene is TRBV9, the J gene TRBJ1-2; 11 bases align to TRBD1. V shed 4 bases and J 4 bases; nucleotides not matched to a gene: 9. The CDR3 is made up of 16 amino acids. From germline, CDR1 is SGDLS and CDR2 YYNGEE. The CDR3 protein is CASSSHRTGGAYGYTF. CDR3 DNA sequence: TGTGCCAGCAGCTCTCATCGGACAGGGGGCGCCTATGGCTACACCTTC.

The CDR3 loop reads CASSRSDRAWPGANVLTF. As DNA, the CDR3 is TGCGCCAGCAGCCGATCGGACAGGGCCTGGCCTGGGGCCAACGTCCTGACTTTC. The V and J genes are TRBV4-1 and TRBJ2-6; TRBD1 aligns across 8 bases. Losses at the gene ends were 4 bases for V and 2 bases for J; bases not matched to a gene: 10. The CDR3 is 18 residues long. Germline V gene sequence: CDR1 MGHRA, CDR2 YSYEKL.

The chain combines TRBV14 with TRBJ2-2; D is unresolved. CDR3 size: 17 residues. The ends were cut back, 1 base at V and 0 bases at J, with 12 bases in the middle. The germline V gene has CDR1 SGHDN and CDR2 FVKESK. Written as DNA, the CDR3 is TGTGCCAGCAGCCAAGGGATGCAGGTCCCGAACACCGGGGAGCTGTTTTTT. This translates into CASSQGMQVPNTGELFF.

The gene calls are TRBV5-1 and TRBJ1-6; TRBD1 matches at 11 bases. The J segment lost 9 bases and the V segment lost 4 bases, leaving 9 bases of the junction unmatched. This CDR3 comprises 16 residues. The germline gives CDR1 SGHRS, CDR2 YFSETQ. For the CDR3, the DNA is TGCGCCAGCAGCGACGGACAGGGGGCATCGGGTTCACCCCTCCACTTT. This encodes CASSDGQGASGSPLHF.

CDR3 region: CASRPEVAGTSNQPQHF. The CDR3 nucleotides read TGTGCCAGCCGTCCTGAAGTGGCAGGGACATCCAACCAGCCCCAGCATTTT. The chain is built from TRBV6-6 and TRBJ1-5, with D perhaps matching TRBD1 (6 bases). Germline V CDR1 and CDR2: MNHNY, SVGAGI (reference sequence). The CDR3 contains 17 residues. V was clipped by 8 bases and J by 7 bases, with 27 bases between them.

The CDR3 DNA is TGTGCCAGCAGTTTAGGGGGCTTCACCTACAATGAGCAGTTCTTC. It codes for CASSLGGFTYNEQFF. V is TRBV27 and J is TRBJ2-1, with D possibly being TRBD1 (6 bases). The V and J ends lost 2 bases and 2 bases respectively, with 10 bases between them. CDR1 is MNHEY and CDR2 is SMNVEV in the germline V gene (reference sequence). The CDR3 loop spans 15 amino acids.

The J gene is TRBJ2-1, the V gene TRBV5-1; 8 bases are a match to TRBD1. CDR3 length: 16 amino acids. Germline CDR1 is SGHRS and CDR2 is YFSETQ. With 0 bases clipped from V and 7 bases from J, the junction kept 9 bases outside the gene matches. The CDR3 spells CASSLAWTGSVNEQFF. In DNA form, the CDR3 reads TGCGCCAGCAGCTTGGCTTGGACAGGGTCGGTTAATGAGCAGTTCTTC. The whole variable domain, filled in from reference TRBV5-1 and TRBJ2-1, reads KAGVTQTPRYLIKTRGQQVTLSCSPISGHRSVSWYQQTPGQGLQFLFEYFSETQRNKGNFPGRFSGRQFSNSRSEMNVSTLELGDSALYLCASSLAWTGSVNEQFFGPGTRLTVL.

The gene calls are TRBV5-1 and TRBJ2-3; TRBD2 is a possible D gene (5 bases). V lost 0 bases to trimming and J lost 5 bases, with 13 bases between them. Germline V gene data show CDR1 as SGHRS and CDR2 as YFSETQ. This CDR3 spans 15 amino acids. This CDR3 reads CASSLAEGLIDTQYF. As DNA, the CDR3 is TGCGCCAGCAGCTTGGCCGAGGGCCTAATAGATACGCAGTATTTT.

This clone has just a few counts. Here the CDR3 DNA reads TGTGCCAGTCGGCTGGACAGTAGCTCACCCCTCCACTTT. As protein: CASRLDSSSPLHF. J is TRBJ1-6 and V is TRBV6-5, with D maybe TRBD1 (6 bases). Per the germline V gene, CDR1 is MNHEY and CDR2 is SVGAGI. V lost 9 bases and J 10 bases, leaving 16 bases between the germline ends. The CDR3 runs 13 residues.

The chain uses TRBV14 and TRBJ2-2; no firm D call. The CDR3 is made up of 15 amino acids. Trimming stripped 5 bases from V and 5 bases from J, with 15 bases between. Per the germline V gene, CDR1 is SGHDN and CDR2 is FVKESK. CDR3 nucleotide sequence: TGTGCCAGCAGCTTGAAGAATAGTCGGACCGGGGAGCTGTTTTTT. Translation: CASSLKNSRTGELFF. Full variable domain (missing parts from reference TRBV14 and TRBJ2-2): EAGVTQFPSHSVIEKGQTVTLRCDPISGHDNLYWYRRVMGKEIKFLLHFVKESKQDESGMPNNRFLAERTGGTYSTLKVQPAELEDSGVYFCASSLKNSRTGELFFGEGSRLTVL.

V gene TRBV28 combines with J gene TRBJ2-1; 7 bases are shared with TRBD1. Trimming took 5 bases from V and 12 from J; bases not matched to a gene: 10. The CDR3 sequence is 13 residues long. The germline gives CDR1 MDHEN, CDR2 SYDVKM. CDR3 protein: CASSQGVWGAQFF. DNA of the CDR3: TGTGCCAGCAGTCAGGGGGTCTGGGGAGCGCAGTTCTTC.

The J gene is TRBJ2-1, the V gene TRBV11-3; the D is unclear. CDR1 and CDR2 (germline): SGHNT, YENEEA. The CDR3 has 13 residues. V shed 4 bases and J shed 5 bases, with 9 bases lying between them. CDR3 sequence (DNA): TGTGCCAGCAGCTCCGACTTAGACAATGAGCAGTTCTTC. Amino acid sequence: CASSSDLDNEQFF.